This T cell receptor beta chain emerged from a study of shared clonotypes between healthy human individuals. This CDR3 region has 15 residues. Germline CDR1 LNHNV, CDR2 YYDKDF (reference sequence). V was trimmed by 5 bases and J by 2 bases, leaving 16 bases between them. A note on this clone: Its matching antigen is unknown. The same CDR3 also results from other DNA sequences found in this sample.

Broader study findings: Naive CD4 clonotype sharing across several donors was around 5%. Larger estimated richness was generally recorded for naive subsets relative to memory subsets.

Replicate PCRs from sorted subsets contained roughly 220 ng DNA, which is roughly 30,000 T cell genomes. Profiling relied on immunoSEQ multiplex PCR, and the TCRdb table lists in-frame clones only, not all of them. The sample has 2,500,000 or so clones; 85% to 95% are singletons. Negatively enriched CD4+ T cells were divided by CD45RA into naive and memory. This TCR was sampled from a man younger than 35 in good health. Some clones in this sample may be carry-over from other donors' samples. This sequence joins TRBV15 and TRBJ2-7; D might be TRBD2 (6 bases). Material: naive CD4+ T cells from PBMCs. This sample's subset: CD45RA+ positively selected. CDR3 sequence reads: CATSRGRTDTYEQYF. The DNA for the CDR3 is TGTGCCACCAGCCGGGGGAGGACTGATACCTACGAGCAGTACTTC.